Presented here are 26 T cell receptor beta chains from one specimen sequenced in a study of OX40 agonist ivuxolimab in advanced cancers. Assay: immunoSEQ multiplex PCR; the TCRdb copy retains only in-frame clones and omits some. The sample has over 60,000 clones, around 94% seen once. Specimen: CD4+ or CD8+ T cells sorted from blood, collected in a trial of the OX40 agonist ivuxolimab. The receptor source for this set is an adult with an advanced solid tumor such as melanoma, head and neck, liver or kidney cancer.

This clone was recorded only once. The V gene is TRBV29-1, the J gene TRBJ2-3; TRBD2 is a possible D gene (5 bases). Germline lookup yields CDR1 SQVTM and CDR2 ANQGSEA. Deletions cut 3 bases from V and 0 bases from J, with 7 bases between. The CDR3 contains 13 residues. The CDR3 nucleotides are TGCAGCGTTGATCGGGGTAGCACAGATACGCAGTATTTT. Its protein is CSVDRGSTDTQYF.

The genes are TRBV7-2 and TRBJ2-4; 8 nucleotides align to TRBD1. Unmatched junction bases numbered 5, after V lost 5 bases and J lost 5 bases. CDR3 length: 14 amino acids. CDR1 is SGHTA and CDR2 is FQGNSA in the germline V gene. As DNA, the CDR3 is TGTGCCAGCAGCCCCCCGGACAGGGAAAACATTCAGTACTTC. Amino acids: CASSPPDRENIQYF.

V and J are TRBV9 and TRBJ2-5; D is unclear. The germline V and J ends were trimmed by 3 bases and 4 bases, with 10 bases remaining between them. The germline V gene encodes CDR1 SGDLS and CDR2 YYNGEE. This CDR3 has 13 residues. DNA of the CDR3: TGTGCCAGCAGCGCTTGGGGTGGAGAGACCCAGTACTTC. Translating gives CASSAWGGETQYF.

This chain connects TRBV19 to TRBJ2-7, with 9 positions matching TRBD1. The CDR3 is 14 residues long. The V and J ends lost 10 bases and 2 bases, in that order; junction bases with no gene match: 9. Germline values: CDR1 LNHDA, CDR2 SQIVND (reference sequence). The CDR3 nucleotides read TGTGCCACCGGAGCCGGGACAGGGACCTACGAGCAGTACTTC. Amino acid sequence: CATGAGTGTYEQYF. The full variable domain, with the rest looked up from reference TRBV19 and TRBJ2-7, is DGGITQSPKYLFRKEGQNVTLSCEQNLNHDAMYWYRQDPGQGLRLIYYSQIVNDFQKGDIAEGYSVSREKKESFPLTVTSAQKNPTAFYLCATGAGTGTYEQYFGPGTRLTVT.

The chain employs TRBV9 and TRBJ2-5, with TRBD2 as a possible D gene (5 bases). Trimming shortened V by 3 bases and J by 4 bases, and 16 bases separated the two germline ends. Germline V gene sequence: CDR1 SGDLS, CDR2 YYNGEE. This CDR3 is 15 amino acids long. CDR3 amino acids: CASSAGGRIRETQYF. The CDR3 region has the DNA TGTGCCAGCAGCGCCGGCGGGCGGATTCGAGAGACCCAGTACTTC.

As for this clone: One end of the junction varies from germline; a read error may be responsible. The chain is built from TRBV11-2 and TRBJ1-4; D may be TRBD1 (5 bases). The length of the CDR3 is 16 residues. Germline V gives CDR1 SGHAT, CDR2 FQNNGV. The CDR3 DNA follows: TGTGCCAGCAGCGTAGAGGGGACTGTGCTAAATGAAAAACTGTTTTTT. This encodes CASSVEGTVLNEKLFF.

The genes are TRBV7-6 and TRBJ2-5; perhaps TRBD2 as D (7 bases). V was trimmed by 0 bases and J by 5 bases, leaving 13 bases between them. CDR1 is SGHVS and CDR2 is FNYEAQ in the germline V gene. CDR3 length: 15 amino acids. CDR3 region: CASSLAGGLLETQYF. The CDR3 DNA is TGTGCCAGCAGCTTAGCCGGGGGGCTGTTGGAGACCCAGTACTTC. Using reference TRBV7-6 and TRBJ2-5 for the parts outside the CDR3, the full variable domain is GAGVSQSPRYKVTKRGQDVALRCDPISGHVSLYWYRQALGQGPEFLTYFNYEAQQDKSGLPNDRFSAERPEGSISTLTIQRTEQRDSAMYRCASSLAGGLLETQYFGPGTRLLVL.

The chain combines TRBV12-5 with TRBJ2-2; D gene unclear. The CDR3 is made up of 14 amino acids. Germline V gene sequence: CDR1 LGHNT, CDR2 FRNRAP. V was trimmed by 2 bases and J by 1 base, leaving 5 bases between them. The CDR3 spells CASGLRQNTGELFF. The DNA of the CDR3 is TGTGCTAGTGGTTTGCGACAGAACACCGGGGAGCTGTTTTTT.

The CDR3 DNA follows: TGTGCCAGCAGCGTAGAGGGGACAGGACTCCAAGAGACCCAGTACTTC. Translation: CASSVEGTGLQETQYF. This chain joins TRBV9 and TRBJ2-5; 8 nucleotides line up with TRBD1. The germline CDR1 and CDR2 sequences are SGDLS and YYNGEE. J gave up 1 base and V 0 bases, and 5 bases lay outside the gene matches. The CDR3 has 16 amino acids.

The V gene is TRBV27, the J gene TRBJ2-7; D might be TRBD1 (5 bases). The CDR3 extends over 15 amino acids. CDR1 is MNHEY and CDR2 is SMNVEV in the germline V gene (reference sequence). The germline V and J ends were trimmed by 5 bases and 2 bases, with 16 bases remaining between them. As DNA, the CDR3 is TGTGCCAGCAGTCCTGACCTGACAGCAGCCTACGAGCAGTACTTC. Protein: CASSPDLTAAYEQYF.

This clone was observed a single time. V and J are TRBV5-4 and TRBJ2-7; TRBD2 agrees at 10 bases. The germline V gene has CDR1 SGHNT and CDR2 YYREEE (reference sequence). The CDR3 runs to 15 residues. Unmatched junction bases numbered 3, after V lost 0 bases and J lost 3 bases. The DNA for the CDR3 is TGTGCCAGCAGCTTGGCACTAGCGGGAAACTACGAGCAGTACTTC. This gives the protein CASSLALAGNYEQYF.

The chain is built from TRBV18 and TRBJ2-7, with D uncertain. The V end lost 3 bases, the J end lost 0 bases, and 15 bases lay between the germline ends. The CDR3 consists of 16 residues. Germline-derived CDR1 and CDR2 are KGHSH and LQKENI. The CDR3: CASSPPGLTSSYEQYF. The CDR3 DNA is TGTGCCAGCTCACCCCCCGGGCTGACAAGCTCCTACGAGCAGTACTTC.

This clone was detected a few times. The chain couples TRBV4-3 to TRBJ1-1; D remains ambiguous. CDR3 length: 14 amino acids. V dropped 1 base and J dropped 1 base, with 7 bases sitting between them. Looked up from germline, CDR1 is LGHNA and CDR2 is YSLEER. The CDR3 here is CASSQVGGNTEAFF. In DNA form, the CDR3 reads TGCGCCAGCAGCCAAGTGGGCGGGAACACTGAAGCTTTCTTT.

The chain links TRBV27 to TRBJ1-4; possible D gene TRBD1, 6 bases. Germline assignment: CDR1 MNHEY and CDR2 SMNVEV (reference sequence). V shed 2 bases and J shed 11 bases, with 18 bases lying between them. The CDR3 has 15 amino acids. In DNA, the CDR3 is TGTGCCAGCAGTTTAAGGGGGACGGGGATAGGGAAACTGTTTTTT. This gives the protein CASSLRGTGIGKLFF.

The V call is TRBV7-2, the J call TRBJ1-3; 7 nucleotides match TRBD1. Germline CDR1 reads SGHTA; CDR2 reads FQGNSA. V was pared by 5 bases and J by 4 bases, with 11 bases of the junction left unmatched. The CDR3 has 16 amino acids. The CDR3 region is CASSPRPRGTGNTIYF. In DNA form, the CDR3 reads TGTGCCAGCAGCCCTAGACCCAGGGGGACCGGAAACACCATATATTTT.

The V and J genes are TRBV7-9 and TRBJ1-4; no clear D. The CDR3 contains 15 residues. Trimming removed 5 bases from V and 7 bases from J, with 17 bases in between. Germline loops: CDR1 SEHNR, CDR2 FQNEAQ (reference sequence). CDR3 nucleotides: TGTGCCAGCAGCGACCGAAGGTCCTTCCTTGAAAAACTGTTTTTT. Encoded protein: CASSDRRSFLEKLFF.

The rearrangement uses TRBV27 and TRBJ2-7; D is perhaps TRBD1 (6 bases). V dropped 6 bases and J dropped 4 bases, with 25 bases sitting between them. Germline assignment: CDR1 MNHEY and CDR2 SMNVEV (reference sequence). The CDR3 extends over 17 amino acids. CDR3 loop: CASSSHGDRPLQYEQYF. In DNA, the CDR3 is TGTGCCAGCAGCTCTCACGGCGACAGGCCCCTTCAATACGAGCAGTACTTC.

The chain joins TRBV19 to TRBJ1-1; no clear D. Germline-derived CDR1 and CDR2 are LNHDA and SQIVND (reference sequence). This CDR3 contains 13 residues. V lost 2 bases and J lost 1, with 5 bases in between. The DNA for the CDR3 is TGTGCCAGTAGTATAAGCAGGAACACTGAAGCTTTCTTT. Protein sequence: CASSISRNTEAFF. Full variable domain (missing parts from reference TRBV19 and TRBJ1-1): DGGITQSPKYLFRKEGQNVTLSCEQNLNHDAMYWYRQDPGQGLRLIYYSQIVNDFQKGDIAEGYSVSREKKESFPLTVTSAQKNPTAFYLCASSISRNTEAFFGQGTRLTVV.

V gene TRBV9 combines with J gene TRBJ2-1; D remains ambiguous. Germline CDR1 and CDR2: SGDLS and YYNGEE. The V and J ends lost 1 base and 10 bases respectively, with 15 bases between them. The CDR3 covers 14 residues. CDR3 DNA sequence: TGTGCCAGCAGCGTATTTGAGGACCCTCGGGAGCAGTTCTTC. Residues: CASSVFEDPREQFF.

The chain has TRBV7-9 and TRBJ1-4; D remains ambiguous. Trimming removed 1 base from V and 0 bases from J, with 3 bases in between. CDR1 is SEHNR and CDR2 is FQNEAQ in the germline V gene (reference sequence). The CDR3 consists of 14 residues. The CDR3 DNA reads TGTGCCAGCAGCTTAGGAACAACTAATGAAAAACTGTTTTTT. Protein: CASSLGTTNEKLFF.

This rearrangement joins TRBV7-9 to TRBJ2-7, with D perhaps TRBD1 (6 bases). The CDR3 loop spans 18 amino acids. V was shortened by 0 bases and J by 0 bases, with 18 bases between the two germline ends. The germline V gene has CDR1 SEHNR and CDR2 FQNEAQ (reference sequence). The CDR3 spells CASSLAALGQWDSYEQYF. In DNA, the CDR3 is TGTGCCAGCAGCTTAGCGGCCCTTGGACAGTGGGACTCCTACGAGCAGTACTTC. Together with reference TRBV7-9 and TRBJ2-7, the CDR3 gives the full variable domain: DTGVSQNPRHKITKRGQNVTFRCDPISEHNRLYWYRQTLGQGPEFLTYFQNEAQLEKSRLLSDRFSAERPKGSFSTLEIQRTEQGDSAMYLCASSLAALGQWDSYEQYFGPGTRLTVT.

V and J are TRBV6-1 and TRBJ1-6, with a tentative D call TRBD1 (5 bases). The germline gives CDR1 MNHNS, CDR2 SASEGT. The CDR3 runs 16 residues. V was trimmed by 4 bases and J by 4 bases, leaving 14 bases between them. In DNA form, the CDR3 reads TGTGCCAGCAGTGGAGGGACTGCCTCATATAATTCACCCCTCCACTTT. This sequence encodes CASSGGTASYNSPLHF.

The V call is TRBV7-2, the J call TRBJ2-7; 9 nucleotides align to TRBD2. The CDR3 totals 18 residues. Germline assignment: CDR1 SGHTA and CDR2 FQGNSA. J was trimmed by 7 bases and V by 1 base; bases with no gene match: 17. CDR3 DNA sequence: TGTGCCAGCAGCTTAGGAATAGAGCGGGAGGCCCTCATCGGGGAGCAGTACTTC. Residues: CASSLGIEREALIGEQYF. Supplemented by reference TRBV7-2 and TRBJ2-7, the full variable domain reads GAGVSQSPSNKVTEKGKDVELRCDPISGHTALYWYRQSLGQGLEFLIYFQGNSAPDKSGLPSDRFSAERTGGSVSTLTIQRTQQEDSAVYLCASSLGIEREALIGEQYFGPGTRLTVT.

V is TRBV18 and J is TRBJ1-3; a possible D gene is TRBD1 (5 bases). CDR1 KGHSH and CDR2 LQKENI come from the germline V gene. V shed 8 bases and J shed 4 bases, with 18 bases lying between them. CDR3 length: 15 amino acids. Here the CDR3 DNA reads TGTGCCAGCCCCCCCGGGGCGGGGTCAGGAAACACCATATATTTT. Translating gives CASPPGAGSGNTIYF.

Comments on this clone: The junction and the germline gene differ at one end; a read error may be behind it. The J gene is TRBJ1-6, the V gene TRBV9; TRBD1 is a possible D gene (6 bases). In germline, CDR1 is SGDLS, CDR2 YYNGEE. The CDR3 is made up of 14 amino acids. CDR3 sequence: CASSVGARGSSLHF. The CDR3 DNA reads as TGTGCCAGCAGCGTAGGGGCCAGGGGTTCATCCCTCCACTTT.

This chain connects TRBV6-6 to TRBJ1-1; TRBD1 is a possible D gene (6 bases). The CDR3 loop spans 14 amino acids. V lost 3 bases, J lost 4 bases, and 12 bases lay in between. Germline CDR1 MNHNY, CDR2 SVGAGI (reference sequence). The CDR3 coding sequence is TGTGCCAGCAGTTATGCAGGGGAGGGCACTGAAGCTTTCTTT. Its translation is CASSYAGEGTEAFF.